This TCR beta chain was retrieved from a study of metastatic and nonmetastatic thyroid tumors. V lost 0 bases and J lost 6; bases outside the gene matches: 2. The length of the CDR3 is 15 residues. Looked up from germline, CDR1 is SGHKS and CDR2 is YYEKEE (reference sequence). Prior to thyroid surgery, none of the patients had received any treatment. TCRdb called clones again from the PCR reads with MiXCR. The sample consists of roughly 14,000 clones, roughly 29% of them appearing once. This clone was picked up one time. Sequencing was performed on tumor tissue. This receptor was identified in a female donor with papillary thyroid cancer or a benign thyroid nodule (not recorded which). Some clones in this sample may be carry-over from other donors' samples. This sequence joins TRBV5-5 and TRBJ2-1; 11 nucleotides agree with TRBD2. CDR3 sequence reads: CASSLGLAGRNEQFF. The DNA of the CDR3 is TGTGCCAGCAGCTTGGGACTAGCGGGACGCAATGAGCAGTTCTTC.